This TCR beta chain was observed in a study of cytomegalovirus exposure and HLA in healthy donors. Study-wide points: CMV serostatus alone was available as immune exposure information.

PCR amplification relied on 60 Vbeta primers (plus 13 Jbeta primers). TCRdb keeps only in-frame clones here, not all; method: immunoSEQ multiplex PCR. The sample has roughly 200,000 clones; about nine tenths are singletons. This clone was counted a single time. The antigen remains unidentified. All donors participated as healthy donors of bone marrow. The CDR3 totals 15 residues. V was cut by 10 bases and J by 3 bases, with 20 bases left in between. Germline CDR1 is ENHRY and CDR2 is SYGVKD. Source material: PBMCs. The source of this sequence is a boy between 2 and 10 years old in good health and CMV-seronegative. V gene TRBV10-3 combines with J gene TRBJ2-3; D possibly corresponds to TRBD1 (6 bases). DNA for the CDR3: TGTGCCACCAAACCACAGGGAAGGGGGACAGATACGCAGTATTTT. Protein: CATKPQGRGTDTQYF.